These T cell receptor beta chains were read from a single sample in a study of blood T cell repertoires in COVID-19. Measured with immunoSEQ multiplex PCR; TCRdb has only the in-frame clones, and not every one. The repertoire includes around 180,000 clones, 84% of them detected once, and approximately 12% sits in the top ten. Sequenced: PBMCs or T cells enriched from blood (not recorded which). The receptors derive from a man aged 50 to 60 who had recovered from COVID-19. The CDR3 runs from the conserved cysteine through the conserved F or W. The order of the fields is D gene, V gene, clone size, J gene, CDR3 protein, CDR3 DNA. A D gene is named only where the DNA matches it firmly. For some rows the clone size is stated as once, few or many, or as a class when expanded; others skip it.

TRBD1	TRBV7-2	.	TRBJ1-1	CASRKQGGHFTEAFF	TGTGCCAGCAGAAAACAGGGGGGACACTTCACTGAAGCTTTCTTT
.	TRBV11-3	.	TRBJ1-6	CASSLARDSPLHF	TGTGCCAGCAGCTTAGCCAGGGATTCACCCCTCCACTTT
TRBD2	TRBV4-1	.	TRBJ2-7	CASSQNPSGGSYEQYF	TGCGCCAGCAGCCAAAATCCTAGCGGGGGCTCCTACGAGCAGTACTTC
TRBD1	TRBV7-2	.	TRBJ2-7	CASSLVGANRGIYEQYF	TGTGCCAGCAGCTTAGTTGGGGCCAACAGGGGGATCTACGAGCAGTACTTC
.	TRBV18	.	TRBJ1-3	CASSPARGSSGNTIYF	TGTGCCAGCTCACCAGCCCGTGGGAGCTCTGGAAACACCATATATTTT
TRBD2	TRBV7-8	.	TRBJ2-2	CASSPSGGTNTGELFF	TGTGCCAGCAGCCCGAGCGGGGGAACAAACACCGGGGAGCTGTTTTTT
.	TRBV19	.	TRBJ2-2	CASSITGFYGELFF	TGTGCCAGTAGTATTACAGGGTTTTACGGGGAGCTGTTTTTT
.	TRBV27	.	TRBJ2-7	CASSLSSGRIYEQYF	TGTGCCAGCAGTTTATCGTCAGGGAGGATCTACGAGCAGTACTTC
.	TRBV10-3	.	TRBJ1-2	CAIRPGQSDGYTF	TGTGCCATCAGGCCGGGACAATCGGATGGCTACACCTTC
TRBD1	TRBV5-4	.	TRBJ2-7	CASSNGQGIYEQYF	TGTGCCAGCAGCAACGGACAGGGAATCTACGAGCAGTACTTC
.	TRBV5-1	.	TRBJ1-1	CASSLGATNTEAFF	TGCGCCAGCAGCTTAGGGGCTACGAACACTGAAGCTTTCTTT
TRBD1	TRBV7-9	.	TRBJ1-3	CASSFPGQGDSGNTIYF	TGTGCCAGCAGCTTCCCCGGACAGGGCGACTCTGGAAACACCATATATTTT
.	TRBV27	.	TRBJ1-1	CATTPGGEGEAFF	TGTGCCACCACCCCGGGGGGGGAGGGTGAAGCTTTCTTT
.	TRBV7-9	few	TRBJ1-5	CASSRGGNSNQPQHF	TGTGCCAGCAGCCGGGGTGGGAATAGCAATCAGCCCCAGCATTTT
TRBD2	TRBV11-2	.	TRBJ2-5	CASSPLAAQETQYF	TGTGCCAGCAGCCCTCTAGCGGCCCAAGAGACCCAGTACTTC
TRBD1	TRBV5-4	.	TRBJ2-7	CASSLVAGGSYEQYF	TGTGCCAGCAGCTTGGTGGCAGGGGGCTCCTACGAGCAGTACTTC
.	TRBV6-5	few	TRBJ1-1	CASSYKEGGVNTEAFF	TGTGCCAGCAGTTACAAAGAAGGGGGGGTGAACACTGAAGCTTTCTTT
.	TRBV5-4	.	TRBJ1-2	CASSSQGWSGYTF	TGTGCCAGCAGCTCACAGGGTTGGAGCGGCTACACCTTC
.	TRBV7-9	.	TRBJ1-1	CASSLEAALNTEAFF	TGTGCCAGCAGCTTAGAGGCGGCTTTGAACACTGAAGCTTTCTTT
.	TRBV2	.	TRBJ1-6	CASSEAGSYNSPLHF	TGTGCCAGCAGTGAGGCGGGATCCTATAATTCACCCCTCCACTTT
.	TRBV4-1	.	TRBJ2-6	CASSQDTGSGANVLTF	TGCGCCAGCAGCCAAGATACGGGGTCTGGGGCCAACGTCCTGACTTTC
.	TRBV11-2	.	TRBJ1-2	CASSLGGAGDGYTF	TGTGCCAGCAGCTTAGGTGGGGCAGGGGATGGCTACACCTTC
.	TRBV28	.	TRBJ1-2	CASSLDRNYGYTF	TGTGCCAGCAGTTTAGACAGGAACTATGGCTACACCTTC
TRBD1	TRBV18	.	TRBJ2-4	CASSPGQGGNIQYF	TGTGCCAGCTCACCTGGACAGGGGGGAAACATTCAGTACTTC
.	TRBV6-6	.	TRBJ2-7	CASIRGGEQYF	TGTGCCAGCATAAGGGGCGGCGAGCAGTACTTC
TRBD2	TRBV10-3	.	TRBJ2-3	CAISPTSGEGTDTQYF	TGTGCCATCAGCCCGACTAGCGGGGAGGGCACAGATACGCAGTATTTT
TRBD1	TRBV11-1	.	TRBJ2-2	CASRKQGSDTGELFF	TGTGCCAGCAGAAAACAGGGGTCTGACACCGGGGAGCTGTTTTTT
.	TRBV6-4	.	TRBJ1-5	CASKRQNNQPQHF	TGTGCCAGCAAAAGACAAAACAATCAGCCCCAGCATTTT
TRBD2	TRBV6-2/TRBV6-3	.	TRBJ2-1	CASSYSRLAGGVSYNEQFF	TGTGCCAGCAGTTACTCGCGGCTAGCGGGGGGGGTGTCCTACAATGAGCAGTTCTTC
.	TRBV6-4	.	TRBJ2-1	CASSDSAGSINEQFF	TGTGCCAGCAGTGACTCGGCGGGGTCGATTAATGAGCAGTTCTTC
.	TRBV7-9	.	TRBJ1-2	CASTRGGLNYGYTF	TGTGCCAGCACCCGGGGGGGGCTCAACTATGGCTACACCTTC
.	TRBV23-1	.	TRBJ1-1	CASSHRTVSGTEAFF	TGCGCCAGCAGTCACCGGACAGTATCGGGAACTGAAGCTTTCTTT
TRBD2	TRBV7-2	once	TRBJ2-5	CASSLPSGYQETQYF	TGTGCCAGCAGCTTGCCTAGCGGGTACCAAGAGACCCAGTACTTC